This T cell receptor beta chain was retrieved from a study of control samples from healthy donors and cancer patients. The data were produced by immunoSEQ multiplex PCR, yet TCRdb's version contains in-frame clones alone and is incomplete. Of some 220,000 clones in the sample, 90% to 95% are singletons; the top ten hold more than 1.3%. This clone has just one count. CDR3 length: 16 residues. Germline lookup yields CDR1 SGHRS and CDR2 YFSETQ. Unmatched junction bases numbered 8, after V lost 4 bases and J lost 2 bases. The receptor's source is a man aged 45-65 years in good health. The V gene is TRBV5-1, the J gene TRBJ2-2, with 7 bases matching TRBD2. The specimen was blood. The CDR3 protein is CASSATGLTNTGELFF. CDR3 nucleotides: TGCGCCAGCAGCGCAACGGGACTAACAAACACCGGGGAGCTGTTTTTT.